The 6 T cell receptor beta chains below were found in one sample sequenced in a study of shared clonotypes between healthy human individuals. Clones were sequenced by immunoSEQ multiplex PCR, and TCRdb holds only the in-frame ones, with some missing. The sample shows about 1.5 million clones, roughly 97% of them seen only once. The sample taken for sequencing was naive CD4+ T cells sorted from blood. As to subset: CD45RA+ positively selected. All receptors come from a man aged 25-45 years in good health.

The V gene is TRBV10-3, the J gene TRBJ2-1, with 13 bases fitting TRBD2. V gave up 5 bases and J gave up 8 bases; unmatched junction bases: 6. The length of the CDR3 is 15 residues. Per the germline V gene, CDR1 is ENHRY and CDR2 is SYGVKD. The CDR3 sequence: CAISPLAGGPHEQFF. The CDR3 region has the DNA TGTGCCATCAGTCCACTAGCGGGAGGGCCTCATGAGCAGTTCTTC.

With respect to this clone: Distinct nucleotide sequences in the sample also encode this CDR3. The V call is TRBV5-1, the J call TRBJ1-4; 9 nucleotides align to TRBD1. Trimming removed 2 bases from V and 6 bases from J; junction bases left unmatched: 2. The CDR3 sequence is 14 residues long. Germline V gives CDR1 SGHRS, CDR2 YFSETQ. The CDR3 here is CASSLQGAYEKLFF. CDR3 coding DNA: TGCGCCAGCAGCTTACAGGGGGCGTATGAAAAACTGTTTTTT.

The V and J genes are TRBV6-5 and TRBJ2-5; D is possibly TRBD1 (5 bases). CDR1 is MNHEY, CDR2 SVGAGI, per germline. There are 14 residues in the CDR3. V dropped 0 bases and J dropped 4 bases, with 9 bases sitting between them. The CDR3 sequence: CASSYSPRVETQYF. Here the CDR3 DNA reads TGTGCCAGCAGTTACTCCCCCAGGGTAGAGACCCAGTACTTC.

A word on this clone: The same CDR3 also results from other DNA sequences found in this sample. The rearrangement joins TRBV6-6 to TRBJ2-7, with D possibly matching TRBD1 (6 bases). This CDR3 region has 14 residues. The V gene's germline CDR1 is MNHNY and CDR2 SVGAGI (reference sequence). With 0 bases removed from V and 4 bases from J, the gap between germline ends came to 10 bases. CDR3 DNA sequence: TGTGCCAGCAGTTACTCGACAGGAACATACGAGCAGTACTTC. This gives the protein CASSYSTGTYEQYF.

The chain combines TRBV2 with TRBJ1-2; maybe TRBD1 (6 bases). This CDR3 is 13 amino acids long. Per germline, CDR1 SNHLY and CDR2 FYNNEI. Between the trimmed V and J ends, which lost 4 bases and 3 bases, there was a span of 9 bases. CDR3 in amino acids: CASSATGDYGYTF. CDR3 sequence (DNA): TGTGCCAGCAGTGCGACAGGAGACTATGGCTACACCTTC.

V gene TRBV18 combines with J gene TRBJ2-3; the match to TRBD1 covers 7 bases. Germline CDR1 is KGHSH and CDR2 is LQKENI. There are 15 residues in the CDR3. Losses at the gene ends were 3 bases for V and 4 bases for J; bases not matched to a gene: 7. The CDR3 loop is CASSPTGRGADTQYF. CDR3 bases: TGTGCCAGCTCACCGACAGGGAGAGGGGCAGATACGCAGTATTTT.